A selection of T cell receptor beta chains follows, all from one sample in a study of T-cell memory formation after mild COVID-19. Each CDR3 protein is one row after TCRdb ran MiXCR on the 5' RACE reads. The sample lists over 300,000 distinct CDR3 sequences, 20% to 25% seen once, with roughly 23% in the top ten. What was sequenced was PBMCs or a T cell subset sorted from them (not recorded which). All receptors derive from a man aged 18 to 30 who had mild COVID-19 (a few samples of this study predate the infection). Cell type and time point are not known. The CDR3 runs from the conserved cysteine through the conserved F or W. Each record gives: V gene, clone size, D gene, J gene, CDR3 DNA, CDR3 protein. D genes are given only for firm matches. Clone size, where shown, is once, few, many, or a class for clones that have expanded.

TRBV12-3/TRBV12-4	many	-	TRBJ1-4	TGTGCCAGCAGATCCGTGGACATGTCTAATGAAAAACTGTTTTTT	CASRSVDMSNEKLFF
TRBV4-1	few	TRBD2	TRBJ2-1	TGCGCCAGCAGCCAAGGGACTAGCGGGGGCCGCAATGAGCAGTTCTTC	CASSQGTSGGRNEQFF
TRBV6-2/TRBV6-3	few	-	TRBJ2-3	TGTGCCAGCAGTTACTACCTCCCAAGACTAGGCGGCCCAGATACGCAGTATTTT	CASSYYLPRLGGPDTQYF
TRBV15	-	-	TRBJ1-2	TGTGCCACCAGCAGAGATAGTCGTGAGGGCCAGAGCTATGGCTACACCTTC	CATSRDSREGQSYGYTF
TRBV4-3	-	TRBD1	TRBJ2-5	TGCGCCAGCAGCCAAGATCCGCACAGGGGACGGCAAGAGACCCAGTACTTC	CASSQDPHRGRQETQYF
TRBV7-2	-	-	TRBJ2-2	TGTGCCAGCAGCTTAGGCCCACTGAACACCGGGGAGCTGTTTTTT	CASSLGPLNTGELFF
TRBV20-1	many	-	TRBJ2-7	TGCAGTGCTAGCGAGACTACCTACGAGCAGTACTTC	CSASETTYEQYF
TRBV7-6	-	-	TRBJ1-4	TGTGCCAGCAGCACAGTGGACTCGTCTAATGAAAAACTGTTTTTT	CASSTVDSSNEKLFF
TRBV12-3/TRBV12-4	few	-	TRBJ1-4	TGTGCCAGCAGTTTGATGGGGGAAAAACTGTTTTTT	CASSLMGEKLFF
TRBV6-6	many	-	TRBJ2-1	TGTGCCAGCACCGAAGGGGGTGAGCAGTTCTTC	CASTEGGEQFF
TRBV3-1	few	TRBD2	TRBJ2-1	TGTGCCAGCAGCCAACGGCGGGGGGGCCAGGATGAGCAGTTCTTC	CASSQRRGGQDEQFF
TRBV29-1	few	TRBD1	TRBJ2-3	TGCAGCGTGCTTTATGTCCGGGACAGGGGCACAGATACGCAGTATTTT	CSVLYVRDRGTDTQYF
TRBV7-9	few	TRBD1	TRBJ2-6	TGTGCCAGCACCGGACAGGGGGCGGCCTCCGGGGCCAACGTCCTGACTTTC	CASTGQGAASGANVLTF
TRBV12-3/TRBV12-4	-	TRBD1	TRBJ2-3	TGTGCCAGCAGCCGGGGACAGGGAGAGGTCGCAGATACGCAGTATTTT	CASSRGQGEVADTQYF
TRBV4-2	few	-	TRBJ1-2	TGTGCCAGCAGCCATGACGGGAACTATGGCTACACCTTC	CASSHDGNYGYTF
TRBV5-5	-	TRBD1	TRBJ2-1	TGTGCCAGCAGCTTAACCGGGACAGGGGGCCAGTACAATGAGCAGTTCTTC	CASSLTGTGGQYNEQFF
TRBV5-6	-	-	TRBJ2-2	TGTGCCAGCAGACCTAGGGGCCACGCCGGGGAGCTGTTTTTT	CASRPRGHAGELFF
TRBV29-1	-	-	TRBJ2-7	TGCAGCGTCCTCGACATGGACGAGCAGTACTTC	CSVLDMDEQYF
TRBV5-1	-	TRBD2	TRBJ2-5	TGCGCCAGCAGCCAGGACACTAGCGGGCAAGAGACCCAGTACTTC	CASSQDTSGQETQYF
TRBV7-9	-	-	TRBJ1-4	TGTGCCAGCAGCTTCTACGGTTCCCGGGTAACTAATGAAAAACTGTTTTTT	CASSFYGSRVTNEKLFF
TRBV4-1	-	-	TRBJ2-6	TGCGCCAGCAGCCAACGGGACGGGTACTCTGGGGCCAACGTCCTGACTTTC	CASSQRDGYSGANVLTF
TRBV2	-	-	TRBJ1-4	TGTGCCAGCAGCCCGATGGGTGGGGGGGATGAAAAACTGTTTTTT	CASSPMGGGDEKLFF
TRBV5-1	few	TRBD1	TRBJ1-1	TGCGCCAGCAGCTTTACCCCGGACAGGGGTCGAACTGAAGCTTTCTTT	CASSFTPDRGRTEAFF
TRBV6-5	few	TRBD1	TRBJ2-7	TGTGCCAGCAGTGTCTCCGGGACAGGGGTGGGTGAGCAGTACTTC	CASSVSGTGVGEQYF
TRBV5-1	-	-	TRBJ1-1	TGCGCCAGCAGCTCGCACCGGGACATCGGTGAAGCTTTCTTT	CASSSHRDIGEAFF
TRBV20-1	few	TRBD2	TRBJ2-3	TGCAGTGCTATAACTAGCGGAGCACTCACAGATACGCAGTATTTT	CSAITSGALTDTQYF
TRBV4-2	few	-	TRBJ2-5	TGTGCCAGCAGCCGGGACAAGGGAGGGGAGACCCAGTACTTC	CASSRDKGGETQYF
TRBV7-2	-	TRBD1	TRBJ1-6	TGTGCCAGCAGCTTACACTCCGGGACAGACTATAATTCACCCCTCCACTTT	CASSLHSGTDYNSPLHF
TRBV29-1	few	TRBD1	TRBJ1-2	TGCAGCGTTGACTTGACAGGGCTTACTGGAGTTGGCTACACCTTC	CSVDLTGLTGVGYTF
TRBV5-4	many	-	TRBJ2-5	TGTGCCAGCAGCTTGCCGTCGGGTCCTCAAGAGACCCAGTACTTC	CASSLPSGPQETQYF
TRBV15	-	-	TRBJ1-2	TGTGCCACCAGCAGGTCTGGGGGTTCCTATGGCTACACCTTC	CATSRSGGSYGYTF
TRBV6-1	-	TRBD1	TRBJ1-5	TGTGCCAGCAGTGGTTACAGGGGGCAGGTTCAGCCCCAGCATTTT	CASSGYRGQVQPQHF
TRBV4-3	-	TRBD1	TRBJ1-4	TGCGCCAGCAGCCAAGGGGGACAGCGGCCGAATGAAAAACTGTTTTTT	CASSQGGQRPNEKLFF
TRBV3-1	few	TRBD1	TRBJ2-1	TGTGCCAGCAGCCAAGAGGGGACAGGGGCCAATGAGCAGTTCTTC	CASSQEGTGANEQFF
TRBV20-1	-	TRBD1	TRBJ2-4	TGCAGTGCTAGAGTGGGGACAGTAAACATTCAGTACTTC	CSARVGTVNIQYF
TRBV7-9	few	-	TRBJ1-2	TGTGCCGTCAGCCCCCCCGGTGGAAGGGGCTATGGCTACACCTTC	CAVSPPGGRGYGYTF
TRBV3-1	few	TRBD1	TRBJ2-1	TGTGCCAGCAGCCAAGCGAAAACAGGGGTAAGGGAGCAGTTCTTC	CASSQAKTGVREQFF
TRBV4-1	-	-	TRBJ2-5	TGCGCCAGCAGCCAAGAAAAGGGATGGGAGACCCAGTACTTC	CASSQEKGWETQYF
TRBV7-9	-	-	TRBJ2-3	TGTGCCAGCAGCCACATAACCCTTGGCGCAGATACGCAGTATTTT	CASSHITLGADTQYF
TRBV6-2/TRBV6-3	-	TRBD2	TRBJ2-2	TGTGCCAGCAGTTACGGCGGGGGGGCCGCCGGGGAGCTGTTTTTT	CASSYGGGAAGELFF
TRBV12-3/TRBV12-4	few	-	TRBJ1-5	TGTGCCAGCAGTTTTAAGTATAGCAATCAGCCCCAGCATTTT	CASSFKYSNQPQHF
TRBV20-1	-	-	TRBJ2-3	TGCAGTGCTAGAGACCTGAACTCTAGCACAGATACGCAGTATTTT	CSARDLNSSTDTQYF
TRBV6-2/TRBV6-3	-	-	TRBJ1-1	TGTGCCAGCAGTTACATCGCTGAAGCTTTCTTT	CASSYIAEAFF
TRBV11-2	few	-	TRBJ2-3	TGTGCCAGCAGCTTTAGTACAAGGGGAAGAGATACGCAGTATTTT	CASSFSTRGRDTQYF
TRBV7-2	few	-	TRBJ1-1	TGTGCCAGCAGCCGCGACAACACTGAAGCTTTCTTT	CASSRDNTEAFF
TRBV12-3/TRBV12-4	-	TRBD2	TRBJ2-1	TGTGCCAGCAGTTTTCGTGGGGGGGGCAATGAGCAGTTCTTC	CASSFRGGGNEQFF
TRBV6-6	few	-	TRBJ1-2	TGTGCCAGCAGTTATGGCTCTTCTAACTATGGCTACACCTTC	CASSYGSSNYGYTF
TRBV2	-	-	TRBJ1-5	TGTGCCAGCAGGCTGGCCGGCAATCAGCCCCAGCATTTT	CASRLAGNQPQHF
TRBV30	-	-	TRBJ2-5	TGTGCCTGGAGTGTAACCGGGGGCTTCCAAGAGACCCAGTACTTC	CAWSVTGGFQETQYF
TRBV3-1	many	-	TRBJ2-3	TGTGCCAGTGGAGGAGGGCGGCGCACAGATACGCAGTATTTT	CASGGGRRTDTQYF